The 3 T cell receptor beta chains presented below share a single source sample, sequenced in a study of blood T cell repertoires in COVID-19. Data came from immunoSEQ multiplex PCR; TCRdb stores just in-frame clones and leaves some out. The sample includes 150,000 to 200,000 clones, roughly 80% seen only once; the top ten take roughly an eighth. Sample: PBMCs or T cells enriched from blood (not recorded which). The receptors come from a man aged 60 to 75 who had been exposed to COVID-19.

V gene TRBV6-5 combines with J gene TRBJ2-2; 9 bases fit TRBD1. J lost 7 bases, V lost 4 bases, and 7 bases had no gene match. CDR1 and CDR2 (germline): MNHEY, SVGAGI. The CDR3 contains 15 residues. CDR3 coding DNA: TGTGCCAGCAGTTTCCCGACAGGGGGTAGCGGGGAGCTGTTTTTT. This sequence encodes CASSFPTGGSGELFF.

The rearrangement joins TRBV6-1 to TRBJ2-5, with TRBD2 identical over 7 bases. The length of the CDR3 is 15 residues. The germline CDR1 and CDR2 sequences are MNHNS and SASEGT. The V segment lost 2 bases and the J segment 5 bases; nucleotides outside the gene matches: 8. In DNA, the CDR3 is TGTGCCAGCAGTGAACGGGTGACTAGCCGGGAGACCCAGTACTTC. It yields the protein CASSERVTSRETQYF.

This sequence joins TRBV24-1 and TRBJ2-5; 8 nucleotides line up with TRBD1. The trim removed 0 bases at V and 2 bases at J, leaving 4 bases unmatched. Germline V lookup: CDR1 KGHDR, CDR2 SFDVKD. The CDR3 spans 16 residues. The CDR3 loop is CATSDLQGARQETQYF. The CDR3 nucleotides read TGTGCCACCAGTGATTTGCAGGGGGCGAGACAAGAGACCCAGTACTTC.